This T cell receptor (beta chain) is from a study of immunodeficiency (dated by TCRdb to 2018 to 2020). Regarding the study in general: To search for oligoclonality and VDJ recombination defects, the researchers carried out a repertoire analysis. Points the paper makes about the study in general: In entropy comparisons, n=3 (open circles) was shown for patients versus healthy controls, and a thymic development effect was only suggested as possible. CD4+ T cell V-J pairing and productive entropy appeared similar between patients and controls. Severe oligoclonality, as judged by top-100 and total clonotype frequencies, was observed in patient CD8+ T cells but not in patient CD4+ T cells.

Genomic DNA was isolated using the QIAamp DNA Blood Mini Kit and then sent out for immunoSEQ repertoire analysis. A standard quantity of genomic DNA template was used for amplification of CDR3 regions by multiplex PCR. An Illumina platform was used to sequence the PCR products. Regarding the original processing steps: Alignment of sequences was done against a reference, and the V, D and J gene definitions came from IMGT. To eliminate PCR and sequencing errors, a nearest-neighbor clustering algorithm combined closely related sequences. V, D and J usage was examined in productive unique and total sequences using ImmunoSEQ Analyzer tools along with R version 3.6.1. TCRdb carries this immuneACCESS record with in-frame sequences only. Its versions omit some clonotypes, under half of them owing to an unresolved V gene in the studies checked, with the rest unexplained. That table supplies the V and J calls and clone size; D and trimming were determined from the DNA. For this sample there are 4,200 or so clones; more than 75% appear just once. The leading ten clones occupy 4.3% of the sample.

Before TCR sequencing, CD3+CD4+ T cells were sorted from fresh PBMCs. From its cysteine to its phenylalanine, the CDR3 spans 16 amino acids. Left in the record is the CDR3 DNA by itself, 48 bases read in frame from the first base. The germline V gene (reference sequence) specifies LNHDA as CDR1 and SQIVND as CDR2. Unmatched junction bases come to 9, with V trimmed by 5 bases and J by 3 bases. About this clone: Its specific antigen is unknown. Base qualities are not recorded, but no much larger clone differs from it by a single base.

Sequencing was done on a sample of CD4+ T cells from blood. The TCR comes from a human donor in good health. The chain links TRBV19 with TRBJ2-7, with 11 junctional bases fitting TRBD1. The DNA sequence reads TGTGCCAGTAGTCCCCGGGGGACAGGGGGGTTCTACGAGCAGTACTTC. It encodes CASSPRGTGGFYEQYF.